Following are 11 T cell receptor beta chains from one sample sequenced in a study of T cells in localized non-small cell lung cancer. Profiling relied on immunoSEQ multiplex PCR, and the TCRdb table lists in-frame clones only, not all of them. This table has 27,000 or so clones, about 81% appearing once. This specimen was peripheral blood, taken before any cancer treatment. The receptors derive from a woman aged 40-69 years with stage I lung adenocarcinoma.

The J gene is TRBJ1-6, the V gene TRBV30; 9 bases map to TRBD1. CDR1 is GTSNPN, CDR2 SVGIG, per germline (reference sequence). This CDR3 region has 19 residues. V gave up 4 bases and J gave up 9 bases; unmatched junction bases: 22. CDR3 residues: CAWNRASSAGGQGASPLHF. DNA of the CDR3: TGTGCCTGGAACCGGGCGTCCTCCGCTGGGGGACAGGGAGCTTCACCCCTCCACTTT.

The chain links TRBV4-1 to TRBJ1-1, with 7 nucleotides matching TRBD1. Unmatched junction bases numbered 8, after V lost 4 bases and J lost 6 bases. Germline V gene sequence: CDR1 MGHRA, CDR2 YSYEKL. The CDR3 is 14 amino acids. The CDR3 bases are TGCGCCAGCAGCCCCACAGGGGAATTGGCTGAAGCTTTCTTT. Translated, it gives CASSPTGELAEAFF.

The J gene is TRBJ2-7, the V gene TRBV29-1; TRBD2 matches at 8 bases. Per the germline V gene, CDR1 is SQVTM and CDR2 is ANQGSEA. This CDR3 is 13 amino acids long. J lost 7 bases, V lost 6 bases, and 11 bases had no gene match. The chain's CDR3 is CSVLTSGAGEQYF. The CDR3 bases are TGCAGCGTCCTTACTAGCGGAGCGGGAGAGCAGTACTTC.

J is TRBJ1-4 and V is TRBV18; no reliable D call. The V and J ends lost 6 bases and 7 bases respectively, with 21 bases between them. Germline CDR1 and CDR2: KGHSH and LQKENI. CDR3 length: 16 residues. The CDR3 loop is CASSGRSGSSVEKLFF. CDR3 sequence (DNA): TGTGCCAGCTCCGGCCGAAGTGGTAGTTCTGTTGAAAAACTGTTTTTT.

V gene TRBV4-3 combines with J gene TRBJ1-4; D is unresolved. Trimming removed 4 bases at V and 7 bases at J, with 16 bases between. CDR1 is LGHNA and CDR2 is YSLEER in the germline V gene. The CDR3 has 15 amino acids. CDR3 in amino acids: CASSPQEGAGEKLFF. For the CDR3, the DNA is TGCGCCAGCAGCCCCCAGGAAGGTGCTGGTGAAAAACTGTTTTTT.

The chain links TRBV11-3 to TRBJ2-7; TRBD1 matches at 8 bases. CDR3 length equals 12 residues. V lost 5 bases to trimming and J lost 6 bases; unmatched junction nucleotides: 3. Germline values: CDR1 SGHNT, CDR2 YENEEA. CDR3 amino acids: CASSTGTGEQYF. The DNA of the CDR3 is TGTGCCAGCAGCACCGGGACAGGCGAGCAGTACTTC.

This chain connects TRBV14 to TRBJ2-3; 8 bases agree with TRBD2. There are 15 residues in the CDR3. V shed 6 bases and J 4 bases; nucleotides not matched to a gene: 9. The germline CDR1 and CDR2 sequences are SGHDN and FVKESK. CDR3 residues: CASRSSGGSPDTQYF. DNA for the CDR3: TGTGCCAGCAGGTCAAGCGGGGGTTCCCCAGATACGCAGTATTTT.

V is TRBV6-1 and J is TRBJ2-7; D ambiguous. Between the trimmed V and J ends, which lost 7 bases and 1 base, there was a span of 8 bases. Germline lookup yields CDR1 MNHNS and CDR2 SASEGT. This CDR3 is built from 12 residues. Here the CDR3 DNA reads TGTGCCAGCACTCAACAGTCCTACGAGCAGTACTTC. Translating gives CASTQQSYEQYF.

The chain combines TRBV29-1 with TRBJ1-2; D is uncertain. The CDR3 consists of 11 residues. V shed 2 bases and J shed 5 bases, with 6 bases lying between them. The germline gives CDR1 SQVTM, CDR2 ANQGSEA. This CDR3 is CSVERAYGYTF. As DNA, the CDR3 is TGCAGCGTTGAACGGGCGTATGGCTACACCTTC. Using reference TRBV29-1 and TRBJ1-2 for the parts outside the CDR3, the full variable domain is SAVISQKPSRDICQRGTSLTIQCQVDSQVTMMFWYRQQPGQSLTLIATANQGSEATYESGFVIDKFPISRPNLTFSTLTVSNMSPEDSSIYLCSVERAYGYTFGSGTRLTVV.

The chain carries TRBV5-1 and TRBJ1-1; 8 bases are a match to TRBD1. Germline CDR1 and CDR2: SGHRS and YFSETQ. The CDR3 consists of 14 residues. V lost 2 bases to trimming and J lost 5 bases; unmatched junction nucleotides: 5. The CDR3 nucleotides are TGCGCCAGCAGCTTCTCAGGGGGCGAGACTGAAGCTTTCTTT. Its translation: CASSFSGGETEAFF.

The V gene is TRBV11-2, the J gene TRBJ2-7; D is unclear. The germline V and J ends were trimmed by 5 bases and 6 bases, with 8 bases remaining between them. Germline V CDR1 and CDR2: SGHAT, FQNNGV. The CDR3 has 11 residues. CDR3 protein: CASSVTSEQYF. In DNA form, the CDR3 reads TGTGCCAGCAGCGTGACAAGCGAGCAGTACTTC.